The clone carrying this TCR beta chain showed up just a few times. Its antigen is not identified. These data come from a study of blood T cells in healthy people across ages. Whole-study results and caveats: Using unsorted PBMCs precluded a conclusive naive versus antigen-experienced comparison. While age rose, TCR beta diversity per million T cells dropped in a roughly linear way.

Sample-barcoded 5' priming and a J-beta primer mix drove a second PCR of roughly 6 to 12 cycles. Individual samples furnished no less than 3 million CDR3-containing paired-end reads apiece. From the 5' RACE reads, TCRdb called clonotypes with MiXCR, one entry per CDR3 protein. This sample carries over a million distinct CDR3 sequences, around 45% of them seen once, and the ten largest clones take approximately 17%. CDR3 size: 16 residues. V was clipped by 1 base and J by 2 bases; unmatched bases: 5. Germline V gene lookup returns CDR1 SGHAT and CDR2 FQNNGV. This receptor was taken from a woman in her fifties or sixties in good health. The specimen was blood. The V gene is TRBV11-2, the J gene TRBJ2-7; the match to TRBD2 covers 10 bases. The CDR3 DNA sequence: TGTGCCAGCAGCTTAGTTCCGCTAGCGGGAGCCTACGAGCAGTACTTC. Amino acid sequence: CASSLVPLAGAYEQYF.